Here is one T cell receptor (beta chain) with its context. Antigen: not known. These data belong to a study of shared clonotypes between healthy human individuals. The CDR3 totals 21 residues. CD45RO-negative CD8 cells positively selected for CCR7 made up the naive population, which excluded terminally differentiated effector memory CD45RA+ cells. Across several immunoSEQ plates, the genomic DNA of each subset was split evenly. Libraries were prepared by immunoSEQ multiplex PCR; TCRdb keeps only in-frame clonotypes and omits some of them. The sample includes some 2,100,000 clones, approximately 94% of them seen just once. Study-wide points: Across subsets, estimated richness was generally greater for naive than for memory populations. Expectations were that clonotype sharing among donors would be affected by sequencing depth.

The specimen was naive CD8+ T cells from PBMCs. This clonotype was obtained from a man between 18 and 35 years old in good health. Some clones in this sample may be carry-over from other donors' samples. The chain has TRBV21-1 and TRBJ2-5; the table's D call of TRBD1 was not tested on the DNA. TRBV21-1 is flagged as a pseudogene. Here the CDR3 reads CASTQSQNGQGALVLRETQYF. The DNA for the CDR3 is TGTGCCAGCACCCAGTCCCAGAACGGACAGGGGGCGTTAGTCTTAAGGGAGACCCAGTACTTC.